This T cell receptor (beta chain) was captured in a study of PD-1 blockade in mismatch repair-deficient tumors. This table comes from immunoSEQ multiplex PCR, and its TCRdb copy is limited to in-frame clones, with some not included. The table includes some 120,000 clones, 88% detected once. CDR1 and CDR2 from the germline V gene are MRHNA and SNTAGT. The CDR3 loop spans 14 amino acids. J lost 5 bases, V lost 2 bases, and 0 bases had no gene match. This TCR came from an adult with mismatch repair-deficient cancer. The chain has TRBV6-4 and TRBJ2-3, with TRBD1 identical over 11 bases. Here the sequenced sample was peripheral blood, taken almost 74 weeks after starting pembrolizumab. CDR3: CASSDGTGGDTQYF. In nucleotides, the CDR3 is TGTGCCAGCAGTGACGGGACAGGGGGAGATACGCAGTATTTT.